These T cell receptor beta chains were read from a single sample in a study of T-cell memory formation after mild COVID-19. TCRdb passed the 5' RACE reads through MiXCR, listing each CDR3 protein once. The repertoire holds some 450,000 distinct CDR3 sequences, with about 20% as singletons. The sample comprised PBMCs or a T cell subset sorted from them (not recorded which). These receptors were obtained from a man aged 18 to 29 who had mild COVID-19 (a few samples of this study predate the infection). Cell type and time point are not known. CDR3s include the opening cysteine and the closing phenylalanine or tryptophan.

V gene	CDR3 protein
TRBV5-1	CASAQGSFTEAFF
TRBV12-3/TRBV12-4	CASSFGTGGEQYF
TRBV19	CASTLGQGASQPQHF
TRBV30	CAWSGGTGGLGNQPQHF
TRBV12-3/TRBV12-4	CASRRTGRGTEAFF
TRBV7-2	CASSLDLGDQGLGNTIYF
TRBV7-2	CASSLGGGGNQPQHF
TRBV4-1	CASSQASGSGRTDTQYF
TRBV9	CASRGAGVYNEQFF
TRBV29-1	CSVQGWQETQYF
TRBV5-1	CASSPIAGRSYEQYF
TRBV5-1	CASSLGGTGATNEKLFF
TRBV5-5	CASSLIQRGSYEQYF
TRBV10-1	CASSGQTNYGYTF
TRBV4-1	CASSQRDRGPNEQFF
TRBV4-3	CASSHPTRQGGYNEQFF
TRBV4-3	CASSQPGTGANVLTF
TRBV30	CAWTVWGREKLFF
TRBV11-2	CASNGGAVGELFF
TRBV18	CASSPPGTYPPNFLDTQYF
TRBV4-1	CASSQEEGLAMNTEAFF
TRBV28	CASITGRDEQFF
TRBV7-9	CASSLPRARQQFF
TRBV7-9	CASIPQGTSSGNTIYF
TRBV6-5	CASSYGRGWDTQYF
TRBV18	CASSPARSTDTQYF
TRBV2	CASSAPRGGSNQPQHF
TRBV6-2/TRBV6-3	CASSYRRRTNQPQHF
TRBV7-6	CASSLHRRDTQYF
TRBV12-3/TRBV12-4	CASSPIRVAFF
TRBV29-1	CSVEVRLAGGTGELFF
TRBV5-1	CASSWGLAGIQETQYF
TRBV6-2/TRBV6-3	CASSWGQGGETQYF
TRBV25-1	CASTPEGAAGPGELFF
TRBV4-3	CASSQDGPSGARGKNIQYF
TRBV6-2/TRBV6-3	CASRRELAGDQETQYF
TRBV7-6	CASSEWDRGSDTQYF
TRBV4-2	CASSHALRGVGETQYF
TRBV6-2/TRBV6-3	CASSPAAYTGELFF
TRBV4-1	CASSPQTVQNTEAFF
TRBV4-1	CASSQVPGNTIYF
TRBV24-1	CATSSSSTDTQYF
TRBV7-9	CASSPQGTSTDTQYF
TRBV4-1	CASSYQGGRDQPQHF
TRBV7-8	CASSWTSGGAQETQYF
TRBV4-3	CASSQDGTSLQETQYF